The TCR beta chain described here comes from a study of monozygotic twins with inflammatory bowel disease. Eight cDNA synthesis reactions were run for every sample. TCRdb reanalyzed the 5' RACE reads and collapses them to one entry per CDR3 protein, without DNA. This sample contains about 300,000 distinct CDR3 sequences. The CDR3 has 15 residues. Germline loops: CDR1 DFQATT, CDR2 SNEGSKA (reference sequence). The sequenced sample consisted of blood. The rearrangement uses TRBV20-1 and TRBJ1-1; the D call from TCRdb, TRBD1, cannot be confirmed without DNA. The receptor was isolated from a human donor with ulcerative colitis or Crohn's disease, or a healthy co-twin of an affected twin (not recorded which). Here the CDR3 reads CSAPSYGTLNTEAFF.